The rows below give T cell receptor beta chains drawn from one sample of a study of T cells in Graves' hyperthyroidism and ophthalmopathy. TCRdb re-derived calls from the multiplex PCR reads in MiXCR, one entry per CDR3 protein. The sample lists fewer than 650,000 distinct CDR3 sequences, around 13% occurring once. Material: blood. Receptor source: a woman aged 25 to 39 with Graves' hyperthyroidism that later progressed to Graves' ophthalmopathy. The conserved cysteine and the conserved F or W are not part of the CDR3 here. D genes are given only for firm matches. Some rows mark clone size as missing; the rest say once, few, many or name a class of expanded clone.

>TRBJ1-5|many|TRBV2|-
ASNLQGGGQPQH
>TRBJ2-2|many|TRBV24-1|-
ATSDTGTQPIMNTGELF
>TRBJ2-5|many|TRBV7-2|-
ASSLYDPGQPEY
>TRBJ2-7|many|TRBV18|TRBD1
ASSPIDRGTYEQY
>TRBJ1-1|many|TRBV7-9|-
ASSVQAGNTEAF
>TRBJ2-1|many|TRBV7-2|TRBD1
ASSPYRGNEQF
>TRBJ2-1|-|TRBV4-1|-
ASSQGIGVNEQF
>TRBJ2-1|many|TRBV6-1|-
ASRGLGAAGAYNEQF
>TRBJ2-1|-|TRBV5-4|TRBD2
ASRMTSGSVYNEQF
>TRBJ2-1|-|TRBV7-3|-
ASSLIPGLGNEQF
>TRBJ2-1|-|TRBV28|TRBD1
ASTYTQGLEQF
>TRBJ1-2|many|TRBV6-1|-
ASSTSFGGEGRGYT
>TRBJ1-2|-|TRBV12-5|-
ASGLVTGSGYT
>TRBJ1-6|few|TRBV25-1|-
ASSLQGTETPLH
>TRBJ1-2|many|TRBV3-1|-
ASSQAYGYT
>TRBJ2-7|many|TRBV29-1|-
SVEWGLEQY
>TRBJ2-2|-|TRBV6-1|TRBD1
ASRDRGSGELF
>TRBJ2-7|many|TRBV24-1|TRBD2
ATSDSRLAGSYEQY
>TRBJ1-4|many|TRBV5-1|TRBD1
ASSPRPGQLPTNEKLF
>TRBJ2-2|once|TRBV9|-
ASSVIADNTGELF
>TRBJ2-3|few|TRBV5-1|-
ASSLVPFRTDTQY
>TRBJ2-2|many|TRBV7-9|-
ASSPAPNTGELF
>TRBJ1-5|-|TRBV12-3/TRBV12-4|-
ASSFGEGLGQPQH
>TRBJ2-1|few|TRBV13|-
ASSEKLSSYNEQF
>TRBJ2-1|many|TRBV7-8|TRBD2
ASSLVQRGDNEQF
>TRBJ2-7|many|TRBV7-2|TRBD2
ASSSGGTNDYEQY
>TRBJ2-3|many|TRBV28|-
ASSFPVGKSTDTQY
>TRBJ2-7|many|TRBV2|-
AGRPGTDSYEQY
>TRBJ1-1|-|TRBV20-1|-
SAMVGGTEAF
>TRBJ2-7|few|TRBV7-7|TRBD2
ASSIGLAGNDEQY
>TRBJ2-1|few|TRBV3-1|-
ASSQATARPYNKQF
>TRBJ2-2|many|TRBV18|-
ASSPKIANTGELF
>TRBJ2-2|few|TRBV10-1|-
ASSFQGSDGELF
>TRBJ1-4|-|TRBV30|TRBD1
AWSKDRANEKLF
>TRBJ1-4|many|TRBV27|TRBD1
ASKLGQQDNEKLF
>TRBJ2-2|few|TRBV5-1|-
ASSLFDGSGELF
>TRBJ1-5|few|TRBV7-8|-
ATQLGGSGQPQH
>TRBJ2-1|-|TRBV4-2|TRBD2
ASSPGEGPAGVNLPYNEQF
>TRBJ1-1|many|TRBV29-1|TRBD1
SVTTGVRTEAF
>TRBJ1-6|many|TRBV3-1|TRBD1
ASSLGTENSPLH
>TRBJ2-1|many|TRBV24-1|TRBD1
ATSSNWDRARYEQF
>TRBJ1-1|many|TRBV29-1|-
SVDPVGTEAF
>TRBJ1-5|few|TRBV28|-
ASSGQWGQPQH
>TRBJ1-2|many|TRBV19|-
ASSPTTVYGYT
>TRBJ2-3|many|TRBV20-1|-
SAREGGFTDTQY
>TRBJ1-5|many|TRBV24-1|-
ATSDQTTGNQPQH
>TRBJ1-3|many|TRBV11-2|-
ASSFAQTGGNTIY
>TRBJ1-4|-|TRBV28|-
ASSQGGQEKLF
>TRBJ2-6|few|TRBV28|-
AGSHNPSGSGANVLT
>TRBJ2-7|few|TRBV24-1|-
ATSDQYSYEQY
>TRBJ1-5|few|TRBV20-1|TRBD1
SARTGSSPNQPQH
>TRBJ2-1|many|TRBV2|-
ASSSPDSLMLSNEQF
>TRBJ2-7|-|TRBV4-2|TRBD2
VSSQDTSGISYEQY
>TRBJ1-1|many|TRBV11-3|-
ASSSGAEYAEAF
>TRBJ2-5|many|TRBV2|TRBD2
ASSATTSGAETQY